The 5 T cell receptor beta chains below all came from one sample that was sequenced in a study. A single record per CDR3 protein comes from TCRdb applying MiXCR to the 5' RACE reads. The sample yields around 57,000 distinct CDR3 sequences, 28% seen once. Input material: tumor-infiltrating memory CD4+ T cells sorted from the breast tumor. The subset here: memory CD4+ T cells, CD4+CD45RO+CD25-. The receptor source for this set is a female donor with breast cancer.

This clonotype turned up a few times. The gene calls are TRBV5-1 and TRBJ1-2, with D possibly being TRBD1 (5 bases). The CDR3 extends over 14 amino acids. V lost 0 bases and J lost 8, with 14 bases in between. CDR1 SGHRS and CDR2 YFSETQ come from the germline V gene. The CDR3 protein is CASSLAGREKGYTF. Written as DNA, the CDR3 is TGCGCCAGCAGCTTGGCAGGGAGGGAGAAGGGCTACACCTTC. The full variable domain, its missing parts supplied by reference TRBV5-1 and TRBJ1-2, is KAGVTQTPRYLIKTRGQQVTLSCSPISGHRSVSWYQQTPGQGLQFLFEYFSETQRNKGNFPGRFSGRQFSNSRSEMNVSTLELGDSALYLCASSLAGREKGYTFGSGTRLTVV.

This chain links TRBV6-5 with TRBJ2-1; D unresolved. CDR1 and CDR2 from the germline V gene are MNHEY and SVGAGI. V lost 8 bases, J lost 8 bases, and 10 bases lay in between. The CDR3 is 11 amino acids. The CDR3 coding sequence is TGTGCCAGCCATGGAAGGGATGAGCAGTTCTTC. As protein: CASHGRDEQFF.

CDR3 residues: CATSDTRLALNEQFF. CDR3 in DNA: TGTGCCACCAGTGATACCAGACTAGCGTTAAATGAGCAGTTCTTC. This sequence joins TRBV24-1 and TRBJ2-1; TRBD2 agrees at 8 bases. There are 15 residues in the CDR3. With 3 bases clipped from V and 7 bases from J, the junction kept 7 bases outside the gene matches. Germline-derived CDR1 and CDR2 are KGHDR and SFDVKD.

This sequence joins TRBV7-4 and TRBJ2-7; D not resolved. Looked up from germline, CDR1 is SGHVT and CDR2 is SQSDAQ. The germline V and J ends were trimmed by 3 bases and 0 bases, with 6 bases remaining between them. The CDR3 runs to 13 residues. CDR3 nucleotide sequence: TGTGCCAGCAGCTTTCCCAGCTCCTACGAGCAGTACTTC. Protein sequence: CASSFPSSYEQYF.

This clonotype was picked up a small number of times. The J gene is TRBJ2-1, the V gene TRBV30, with D tentatively TRBD1 (6 bases). Germline V gene data show CDR1 as GTSNPN and CDR2 as SVGIG (reference sequence). V was trimmed by 4 bases and J by 5 bases, leaving 21 bases between them. CDR3 size: 16 residues. The CDR3 protein is CAWINREPLSDNEQFF. Here the CDR3 DNA reads TGTGCCTGGATTAACAGGGAACCCCTCTCTGACAATGAGCAGTTCTTC.